This T cell receptor beta chain was captured by sequencing in a study of T-cell reconstitution after alpha-beta-depleted transplantation in children. This clonotype was recorded a few times. Molecular barcoding with unique molecular identifiers was used for the TCRbeta library. TCRdb redid the calling of the PCR reads with MiXCR, one entry per CDR3 protein. This sample has about 360,000 distinct CDR3 sequences; about 14% occur once, and the top ten carry 4% to 5.5%. The sequence derives from a human donor who donated a stem cell graft to a child with Fanconi anemia. The material was PBMCs, obtained from the stem cell graft.

CDR3: CASSPSDAEKLFF. Written as DNA, the CDR3 is TGCGCCAGCAGCCCATCGGACGCTGAAAAACTGTTTTTT. The V and J genes are TRBV5-1 and TRBJ1-4; D ambiguous. The CDR3 has 13 amino acids. Germline assignment: CDR1 SGHRS and CDR2 YFSETQ. V was clipped by 4 bases and J by 7 bases, with 11 bases between them.